A selection of T cell receptor beta chains follows, all from one sample in a study of T cell responses to AZD1222 COVID-19 vaccine. TCRdb's copy holds only in-frame clones and misses some; the assay was immunoSEQ multiplex PCR. The repertoire has over 120,000 clones, around 93% of them found once; the top ten carry about 3.8%. Sequences were derived from peripheral blood, sampled 28 days after the second AZD1222 dose. The receptors originated from an adult who received the AZD1222 COVID-19 vaccine. The CDR3 runs from the conserved cysteine through the conserved F or W. A D gene is named only where the DNA matches it firmly. Clone size is shown for a subset of rows, as once, few, many or a class of expanded clone.

>11|TRBV11-2|TRBJ2-1|.|once
TGTGCCAGCAGCCACTGGGGGGAGCAGTTCTTC
CASSHWGEQFF
>12|TRBV6-2/TRBV6-3|TRBJ2-7|.|.
TGTGCCAGCAGTCCCGGGCTCCGCGATCAGTACTTC
CASSPGLRDQYF
>13|TRBV5-6|TRBJ1-1|TRBD1|once
TGTGCCAGCAGCATCGGGACAGCCACTGAAGCTTTCTTT
CASSIGTATEAFF
>13|TRBV2|TRBJ2-1|TRBD2|.
TGTGCCAGCGGGCCGGGAGGGTACAATGAGCAGTTCTTC
CASGPGGYNEQFF
>15|TRBV24-1|TRBJ1-5|TRBD1|.
TGTGCCACCAGTGATGCAGGGGGCGGTTATCAGCCCCAGCATTTT
CATSDAGGGYQPQHF
>14|TRBV4-1|TRBJ1-2|.|few
TGCGCCAGCAGCCAGGCACAGGTTGTAAGTGGCTACACCTTC
CASSQAQVVSGYTF
>15|TRBV27|TRBJ2-1|TRBD2|.
TGTGCCAGCAGTTTATATCTAGCGGGGAACAATGAGCAGTTCTTC
CASSLYLAGNNEQFF
>14|TRBV5-4|TRBJ2-2|.|.
TGTGCCAGCAGCTTTAGCAGGGTAAACGGGGAGCTGTTTTTT
CASSFSRVNGELFF
>15|TRBV18|TRBJ1-3|.|.
TGTGCCAGCTCACCAACAGTGGGGCCTGGAAACACCATATATTTT
CASSPTVGPGNTIYF
>14|TRBV28|TRBJ2-7|TRBD2|once
TGTGCCAGCAGTTTACGGCTAGCGGGCTACGAGCAGTACTTC
CASSLRLAGYEQYF
>13|TRBV3-1/TRBV3-2|TRBJ2-5|.|.
TGTGCCAGCAGCCAAGAAATAGAGGAGACCCAGTACTTC
CASSQEIEETQYF
>15|TRBV5-6|TRBJ1-5|.|.
TGTGCCAGCAGCTTGAGGGGTCCGGGCAATCAGCCCCAGCATTTT
CASSLRGPGNQPQHF
>13|TRBV10-3|TRBJ2-1|TRBD2|.
TGTGTCACCTCGCGGGAGATAGGCAATGAGCAGTTCTTC
CVTSREIGNEQFF